The 21 T cell receptor beta chains presented below share a single source sample, sequenced in a study of memory CD4+ T cells and cytomegalovirus serostatus (dated by TCRdb to 2018 to 2020). Library preparation employed the immunoSEQ multiplex PCR assay. Imported from immuneACCESS, the table was reduced by TCRdb to in-frame sequences with V and J called. These copies leave out some clones; in studies compared against another copy, an unresolved V gene accounts for under half, and the cause of the remainder is not known. The sample data list under 55,000 clones, and over 60% of these were observed just once. Clones ranked in the top ten supply under 1.5% of the sample. A FACSAria II was used to sort memory CD4+ T cells, defined as single viable CD3+CD4+CD8-CD45RO+ cells. The specimen sequenced was memory CD4+ T cells from blood. The receptors were sampled from an adult in good health and CMV-seropositive.

The J gene is TRBJ1-1, the V gene TRBV29-1; TRBD1 agrees at 7 bases. Trimming removed 7 bases from V and 0 bases from J; junction bases left unmatched: 5. Looked up from germline, CDR1 is SQVTM and CDR2 is ANQGSEA. The length of the CDR3 is 13 residues. Here the CDR3 DNA reads TGCAGCGGAAGGGGACAGATGAACACTGAAGCTTTCTTT. Its translation is CSGRGQMNTEAFF.

The chain uses TRBV6-5 and TRBJ2-1; 10 bases are a match to TRBD2. Losses at the gene ends were 7 bases for V and 9 bases for J; bases not matched to a gene: 12. The CDR3 is 15 amino acids. Germline CDR1 and CDR2: MNHEY and SVGAGI. CDR3: CASKRGAGGPLEQFF. The CDR3 DNA follows: TGTGCCAGCAAGCGGGGAGCGGGAGGGCCCCTTGAGCAGTTCTTC.

This clone was picked up one time. This chain uses TRBV2 with TRBJ2-2, with D hard to call. This CDR3 is built from 13 residues. V shed 6 bases and J shed 1 base, with 6 bases lying between them. Germline V gene lookup returns CDR1 SNHLY and CDR2 FYNNEI. The CDR3 protein is CASREMNTGELFF. CDR3 coding DNA: TGTGCCAGCAGGGAGATGAACACCGGGGAGCTGTTTTTT.

The chain is built from TRBV6-1 and TRBJ2-1, with D possibly being TRBD1 (5 bases). The CDR3 runs 15 residues. V was shortened by 5 bases and J by 8 bases, with 19 bases between the two germline ends. Per germline, CDR1 MNHNS and CDR2 SASEGT. The CDR3 nucleotides read TGTGCCAGCAGTTCCAGGGCCTTCGAGTTCTATGAGCAGTTCTTC. Residues: CASSSRAFEFYEQFF.

The genes are TRBV7-9 and TRBJ2-3, with D unclear. Trimming removed 4 bases at V and 0 bases at J, with 14 bases between. The CDR3 length is 16 residues. Per the germline V gene, CDR1 is SEHNR and CDR2 is FQNEAQ (reference sequence). The CDR3 DNA is TGTGCCAGCAGCTCGATCTCGGGCCGTAGCACAGATACGCAGTATTTT. Residues: CASSSISGRSTDTQYF. The full variable domain, its missing parts supplied by reference TRBV7-9 and TRBJ2-3, is DTGVSQNPRHKITKRGQNVTFRCDPISEHNRLYWYRQTLGQGPEFLTYFQNEAQLEKSRLLSDRFSAERPKGSFSTLEIQRTEQGDSAMYLCASSSISGRSTDTQYFGPGTRLTVL.

The chain recombines TRBV19 with TRBJ1-1, with 9 positions matching TRBD1. J was trimmed by 5 bases and V by 3 bases; bases with no gene match: 10. The CDR3 is made up of 16 amino acids. From germline, CDR1 is LNHDA and CDR2 SQIVND (reference sequence). DNA for the CDR3: TGTGCCAGTAGTATGGGACAGGGTTCAGGGGAAACTGAAGCTTTCTTT. It specifies CASSMGQGSGETEAFF.

The chain carries TRBV27 and TRBJ1-6, with D perhaps TRBD1 (5 bases). Trimming pared 3 bases from V and 7 bases from J, leaving 19 bases between. The CDR3 covers 17 residues. From germline, CDR1 is MNHEY and CDR2 SMNVEV (reference sequence). CDR3 residues: CASSFRITARDNSPLHF. The DNA for the CDR3 is TGTGCCAGCAGTTTCCGGATTACGGCGAGGGACAATTCACCCCTCCACTTT.

Here the CDR3 reads CASSQLGAPGQETQYF. Written as DNA, the CDR3 is TGTGCCAGCAGCCAATTGGGGGCGCCAGGCCAAGAGACCCAGTACTTC. The J gene is TRBJ2-5, the V gene TRBV28; D may be TRBD1 (6 bases). The CDR3 runs 16 residues. Germline V gene data show CDR1 as MDHEN and CDR2 as SYDVKM. V was trimmed by 6 bases and J by 1 base, leaving 18 bases between them.

This rearrangement joins TRBV5-1 to TRBJ2-1; D perhaps matches TRBD2 (6 bases). The ends were cut back, 3 bases at V and 9 bases at J, with 19 bases in the middle. Germline V gene data show CDR1 as SGHRS and CDR2 as YFSETQ. The length of the CDR3 is 15 residues. The CDR3 nucleotides are TGCGCCAGCAGCTCCTCTAGCGCCGTGACTGCTGAGCAGTTCTTC. This translates into CASSSSSAVTAEQFF.

The chain combines TRBV9 with TRBJ2-1; no clear D. V gave up 5 bases and J gave up 3 bases, with 9 bases separating them. The germline CDR1 and CDR2 sequences are SGDLS and YYNGEE. The CDR3 runs 13 residues. In DNA form, the CDR3 reads TGTGCCAGCAGTCACCTTGACTACAATGAGCAGTTCTTC. Its translation is CASSHLDYNEQFF.

V is TRBV7-2 and J is TRBJ2-7; 9 positions agree with TRBD1. CDR1 SGHTA and CDR2 FQGNSA come from the germline V gene. The CDR3 has 15 residues. Trimming took 4 bases from V and 2 from J; bases not matched to a gene: 6. In DNA, the CDR3 is TGTGCCAGCAGCTCCGGGACAGGGTTGGCCTACGAGCAGTACTTC. Its protein product is CASSSGTGLAYEQYF.

The V and J genes are TRBV6-1 and TRBJ1-2; D uncertain. Germline V CDR1 and CDR2: MNHNS, SASEGT. The CDR3 runs to 11 residues. Trimming shortened V by 3 bases and J by 11 bases, and 10 bases separated the two germline ends. The CDR3 DNA reads TGTGCCAGCAGTGAGAGGCAAGCGTACACCTTC. It encodes CASSERQAYTF.

J is TRBJ2-7 and V is TRBV6-1, with TRBD2 matching over 7 bases. Germline loops: CDR1 MNHNS, CDR2 SASEGT. Germline trimming cut 1 base from V and 0 bases from J; bases unmatched to any gene: 6. CDR3 length: 16 residues. CDR3 bases: TGTGCCAGCAGTGAAGGGGAGGGAGCCCCCTCCTACGAGCAGTACTTC. It is translated as CASSEGEGAPSYEQYF.

This clone was counted only a few times. The chain recombines TRBV7-3 with TRBJ2-1; TRBD1 is a possible D gene (6 bases). CDR3 size: 18 residues. Trimming took off 2 bases at V and 6 bases at J, with 23 bases between the two ends. From germline, CDR1 is SGHTA and CDR2 FQGTGA. The CDR3, as DNA: TGTGCCAGCAGCTTATACGGTATAGGGCAGGGGATCGGCAATGAGCAGTTCTTC. Residues: CASSLYGIGQGIGNEQFF.

The chain carries TRBV5-4 and TRBJ2-4, with TRBD2 identical over 8 bases. V was pared by 0 bases and J by 6 bases, with 11 bases of the junction left unmatched. There are 17 residues in the CDR3. Germline CDR1 SGHNT, CDR2 YYREEE (reference sequence). The CDR3 loop is CASSLAGRGGNGNIQYF. Here the CDR3 DNA reads TGTGCCAGCAGCTTGGCGGGTCGCGGGGGGAACGGAAACATTCAGTACTTC.

This clone was counted a few times. This chain links TRBV7-2 with TRBJ1-1; D remains ambiguous. This CDR3 is 15 amino acids long. V lost 2 bases to trimming and J lost 5 bases, with 15 bases between them. The germline CDR1 and CDR2 sequences are SGHTA and FQGNSA. The CDR3 DNA is TGTGCCAGCAGCTTATGGCGGACCACAGTAACTGAAGCTTTCTTT. Its protein product is CASSLWRTTVTEAFF.

The V and J genes are TRBV7-8 and TRBJ2-3, with D perhaps being TRBD1 or TRBD2 (5 bases each). The CDR3 is 15 amino acids. V was trimmed by 7 bases and J by 5 bases, leaving 19 bases between them. The germline V gene encodes CDR1 SGHVS and CDR2 FQNEAQ. Written as DNA, the CDR3 is TGTGCCAGCACTCGGCAATCACAGAGGGGAGATACGCAGTATTTT. It translates to CASTRQSQRGDTQYF. The whole variable domain, remainder taken from reference TRBV7-8 and TRBJ2-3, is GAGVSQSPRYKVAKRGQDVALRCDPISGHVSLFWYQQALGQGPEFLTYFQNEAQLDKSGLPSDRFFAERPEGSVSTLKIQRTQQEDSAVYLCASTRQSQRGDTQYFGPGTRLTVL.

The chain uses TRBV18 and TRBJ2-6; D is unresolved. Germline assignment: CDR1 KGHSH and CDR2 LQKENI. The ends were cut back, 1 base at V and 1 base at J, with 5 bases in the middle. CDR3 size: 15 residues. CDR3 DNA: TGTGCCAGCTCACCACAGAAGTCTGGGGCCAACGTCCTGACTTTC. It is translated as CASSPQKSGANVLTF. Looking up the rest from reference TRBV18 and TRBJ2-6 gives the full variable domain: NAGVMQNPRHLVRRRGQEARLRCSPMKGHSHVYWYRQLPEEGLKFMVYLQKENIIDESGMPKERFSAEFPKEGPSILRIQQVVRGDSAAYFCASSPQKSGANVLTFGAGSRLTVL.

This clone was counted once. For the CDR3, the DNA is TGTGCCAGTAAACCGGGACAGCACACCGGGGAGCTGTTTTTT. Translation gives CASKPGQHTGELFF. The V and J genes are TRBV19 and TRBJ2-2; 7 nucleotides agree with TRBD1. The CDR3 loop spans 14 amino acids. With V trimmed by 7 bases and J by 3 bases, 5 bases remained unmatched. The V gene's germline CDR1 is LNHDA and CDR2 SQIVND (reference sequence).

The V and J genes are TRBV15 and TRBJ2-7, with D perhaps given as TRBD1 or TRBD2 (5 bases each). V was clipped by 5 bases and J by 3 bases, with 11 bases between them. CDR3 length: 13 residues. Germline assignment: CDR1 LNHNV and CDR2 YYDKDF (reference sequence). CDR3 protein: CATSRDVNYEQYF. CDR3 nucleotide sequence: TGTGCCACCAGCCGGGACGTCAACTACGAGCAGTACTTC.

The V gene is TRBV9, the J gene TRBJ1-3; D might be TRBD1 (5 bases). The length of the CDR3 is 14 residues. Germline loops: CDR1 SGDLS, CDR2 YYNGEE. Trimming removed 2 bases at V and 8 bases at J, with 14 bases between. This CDR3 reads CASSVSGTGDTIYF. CDR3 in DNA: TGTGCCAGCAGCGTCTCAGGGACCGGGGACACCATATATTTT.